The 31 T cell receptor beta chains below all came from one sample that was sequenced in a study of blood T cell repertoires in COVID-19. Repertoires were generated with immunoSEQ multiplex PCR, while TCRdb's copy carries only in-frame clones and drops some. The repertoire has about 320,000 clones, about nine tenths of them found once; the top ten carry around 2.5%. Specimen: PBMCs or T cells enriched from blood (not recorded which). The source is a man between 60 and 75 years old who had recovered from COVID-19.

This clone has more than one count but fewer than ten. Other DNA sequences from this sample encode an identical CDR3 as well. As DNA, the CDR3 is TGCGCCAGCAGCCAACCGGGACAGAGGAACACTGAAGCTTTCTTT. Its protein is CASSQPGQRNTEAFF. This chain connects TRBV4-1 to TRBJ1-1; TRBD1 aligns across 7 bases. Germline-derived CDR1 and CDR2 are MGHRA and YSYEKL. V was pared by 2 bases and J by 1 base, with 4 bases of the junction left unmatched. The CDR3 spans 15 residues.

The genes are TRBV6-2 or TRBV6-3 and TRBJ1-1; 7 bases agree with TRBD1. J lost 7 bases, V lost 5 bases, and 4 bases had no gene match. Looked up from germline, CDR1 is MNHEY and CDR2 is SVGEGT. The CDR3 extends over 12 amino acids. CDR3 in DNA: TGTGCCAGCAGTACAGGGACAGATGAAGCTTTCTTT. Its translation is CASSTGTDEAFF.

The rearrangement joins TRBV19 to TRBJ1-3, with D perhaps TRBD1 (5 bases). V lost 5 bases and J lost 0, with 11 bases in between. This CDR3 comprises 15 residues. Germline CDR1 is LNHDA and CDR2 is SQIVND (reference sequence). CDR3 sequence reads: CASSGAELSGNTIYF. The CDR3 DNA reads as TGTGCCAGTAGTGGGGCAGAGCTCTCTGGAAACACCATATATTTT.

Only one count was recorded for this clone. V and J are TRBV27 and TRBJ2-1, with D uncertain. The CDR3 extends over 12 amino acids. Germline V gives CDR1 MNHEY, CDR2 SMNVEV (reference sequence). V lost 7 bases and J 3 bases, leaving 7 bases between the germline ends. CDR3 amino acids: CASTSDYNEQFF. In DNA, the CDR3 is TGTGCCAGCACCAGCGACTACAATGAGCAGTTCTTC.

The gene calls are TRBV7-9 and TRBJ2-3; D is perhaps TRBD1 (5 bases). Germline V gene sequence: CDR1 SEHNR, CDR2 FQNEAQ (reference sequence). V was cut by 5 bases and J by 1 base, with 10 bases left in between. The CDR3 extends over 14 amino acids. CDR3: CASSPTQGTDTQYF. As DNA, the CDR3 is TGTGCCAGCAGCCCGACACAGGGCACAGATACGCAGTATTTT.

The CDR3 region has the DNA TGTGCCAGTAGTAAGGGGAGACTAGTCCGAGAGACCCAGTACTTC. This translates into CASSKGRLVRETQYF. This chain uses TRBV19 with TRBJ2-5, with D maybe TRBD2 (6 bases). The CDR3 has 15 amino acids. The V gene's germline CDR1 is LNHDA and CDR2 SQIVND (reference sequence). V shed 4 bases and J shed 4 bases, with 16 bases lying between them.

The genes are TRBV4-1 and TRBJ1-5; D is unclear. V was pared by 1 base and J by 0 bases, with 10 bases between. CDR1 and CDR2 (germline): MGHRA, YSYEKL. The CDR3 totals 16 residues. CDR3 DNA sequence: TGCGCCAGCAGCCAAGTAGCGCGGGGTAGCAATCAGCCCCAGCATTTT. It specifies CASSQVARGSNQPQHF.

This clone was recorded once. V usage is TRBV6-1 and J usage is TRBJ2-1; 8 bases map to TRBD2. Germline V gene sequence: CDR1 MNHNS, CDR2 SASEGT. CDR3 length: 15 residues. J gave up 6 bases and V 2 bases, and 6 bases lay outside the gene matches. As DNA, the CDR3 is TGTGCCAGCAGTGAATCTAGGCTAGCGGGCAATGAGCAGTTCTTC. This gives the protein CASSESRLAGNEQFF.

A single count supports this clone. This chain connects TRBV5-1 to TRBJ2-1; 9 nucleotides agree with TRBD2. The CDR3 contains 16 residues. Unmatched junction bases numbered 11, after V lost 3 bases and J lost 7 bases. Germline V gene sequence: CDR1 SGHRS, CDR2 YFSETQ. The CDR3 spells CASSWEAGTSRNEQFF. Written as DNA, the CDR3 is TGCGCCAGCAGCTGGGAAGCCGGGACTAGCAGGAATGAGCAGTTCTTC. Based on the CDR3 plus reference TRBV5-1 and TRBJ2-1, the full variable domain is KAGVTQTPRYLIKTRGQQVTLSCSPISGHRSVSWYQQTPGQGLQFLFEYFSETQRNKGNFPGRFSGRQFSNSRSEMNVSTLELGDSALYLCASSWEAGTSRNEQFFGPGTRLTVL.

The chain uses TRBV29-1 and TRBJ2-7; TRBD1 agrees at 8 bases. Germline lookup yields CDR1 SQVTM and CDR2 ANQGSEA. V shed 2 bases, J shed 5 bases, and the junction held 8 bases outside the gene matches. The CDR3 runs 14 residues. DNA of the CDR3: TGCAGCGTTGAATTGGGCAGGGGGCTTCACGAGCAGTACTTC. It yields the protein CSVELGRGLHEQYF.

V gene TRBV29-1 combines with J gene TRBJ2-3; 8 bases are a match to TRBD2. The germline CDR1 and CDR2 sequences are SQVTM and ANQGSEA. CDR3 length: 14 amino acids. With V trimmed by 2 bases and J by 5 bases, 6 bases remained unmatched. The CDR3 sequence: CSVERGGAGDTQYF. The CDR3 coding sequence is TGCAGCGTTGAACGGGGGGGGGCCGGAGATACGCAGTATTTT.

This clone was detected only a few times. The chain is built from TRBV6-5 and TRBJ2-2; D not resolved. The CDR3 extends over 13 amino acids. With 4 bases removed from V and 5 bases from J, the gap between germline ends came to 8 bases. The V gene's germline CDR1 is MNHEY and CDR2 SVGAGI. Written as DNA, the CDR3 is TGTGCCAGCAGTTTCCCCGGGACCGGGGAGCTGTTTTTT. Translation: CASSFPGTGELFF.

The chain is built from TRBV19 and TRBJ2-1, with TRBD2 as a possible D gene (7 bases). This CDR3 comprises 17 residues. Germline CDR1 reads LNHDA; CDR2 reads SQIVND (reference sequence). Trimming left V 4 bases short and J 10 bases short, with 26 bases between. CDR3 bases: TGTGCCAGTAGTAGGGGGGGCCGGGACAAGCCTCTCTCCGAGCAGTTCTTC. It yields the protein CASSRGGRDKPLSEQFF.

This sequence joins TRBV4-3 and TRBJ2-3; maybe TRBD2 (5 bases). The CDR3 contains 15 residues. CDR1 and CDR2 (germline): LGHNA, YSLEER. V lost 4 bases to trimming and J lost 0 bases, with 11 bases between them. The CDR3 region has the DNA TGCGCCAGCAGCCTCCTACGGGGAAGCACAGATACGCAGTATTTT. Its translation: CASSLLRGSTDTQYF.

The J gene is TRBJ2-7, the V gene TRBV18; 7 bases are a match to TRBD1. There are 15 residues in the CDR3. V was pared by 3 bases and J by 4 bases, with 9 bases of the junction left unmatched. The germline CDR1 and CDR2 sequences are KGHSH and LQKENI. Here the CDR3 reads CASSPSGTAPYEQYF. The DNA of the CDR3 is TGTGCCAGCTCACCCTCCGGGACAGCACCTTACGAGCAGTACTTC.

A single count supports this clone. The chain joins TRBV24-1 to TRBJ2-1; 15 nucleotides align to TRBD2. CDR3 length: 15 amino acids. After removal of 4 bases from V and 8 bases from J, the junction contained 2 bases not matched to a gene. Per the germline V gene, CDR1 is KGHDR and CDR2 is SFDVKD. Here the CDR3 reads CATSDGTSGRYEQFF. CDR3 bases: TGTGCCACCAGTGACGGGACTAGCGGGAGGTATGAGCAGTTCTTC.

The chain uses TRBV6-2 or TRBV6-3 and TRBJ1-5; the D is unclear. The germline gives CDR1 MNHEY, CDR2 SVGEGT. The CDR3 is 15 residues long. V lost 6 bases and J lost 0, with 12 bases in between. In nucleotides, the CDR3 is TGTGCCAGCAGCTCAAGACGGGATAGCAATCAGCCCCAGCATTTT. The encoded protein is CASSSRRDSNQPQHF.

The chain is built from TRBV6-5 and TRBJ1-2, with 9 bases that match TRBD1. The CDR3 totals 12 residues. Germline V gives CDR1 MNHEY, CDR2 SVGAGI. With 7 bases clipped from V and 5 bases from J, the junction kept 2 bases outside the gene matches. This CDR3 reads CASKQGAYGYTF. The CDR3 DNA is TGTGCCAGCAAACAGGGGGCGTATGGCTACACCTTC.

The J gene is TRBJ2-7, the V gene TRBV3-1 (or the pseudogene TRBV3-2); 9 bases line up with TRBD2. With 1 base clipped from V and 3 bases from J, the junction kept 4 bases outside the gene matches. The CDR3 is 15 residues long. Germline CDR1 is LGHDT and CDR2 is YNNKEL (reference sequence). The CDR3 loop reads CASSQGISGGYEQYF. In DNA form, the CDR3 reads TGTGCCAGCAGCCAAGGGATTAGCGGGGGCTACGAGCAGTACTTC.

This clone was seen only a few times. This chain joins TRBV11-2 and TRBJ2-7; 7 positions agree with TRBD1. V was pared by 2 bases and J by 4 bases, with 5 bases of the junction left unmatched. Germline values: CDR1 SGHAT, CDR2 FQNNGV. CDR3 size: 14 residues. CDR3 sequence (DNA): TGTGCCAGCAGCTTAAACGCCAGGGGGTACGAGCAGTACTTC. Its protein product is CASSLNARGYEQYF.

This clone came up once. The identical CDR3 is also encoded by other nucleotide sequences in the sample. V and J are TRBV2 and TRBJ2-7, with TRBD1 identical over 10 bases. V trimming: 7 bases; J trimming: 0 bases; junction bases outside the gene matches: 3. Germline V gene lookup returns CDR1 SNHLY and CDR2 FYNNEI. This CDR3 contains 14 residues. DNA of the CDR3: TGTGCCAGCACACGGACAGGGGGCTCCTACGAGCAGTACTTC. Protein product: CASTRTGGSYEQYF.

This clone has a handful of counts. CDR3 DNA: TGTGCCAGCAGCTTTGGAGCGGCACTTACTAATGAAAAACTGTTTTTT. Translated: CASSFGAALTNEKLFF. This sequence joins TRBV7-2 and TRBJ1-4; D remains ambiguous. Trimming stripped 3 bases from V and 2 bases from J, with 13 bases between. In germline, CDR1 is SGHTA, CDR2 FQGNSA. The CDR3 consists of 16 residues. Full variable domain (rest looked up from reference TRBV7-2 and TRBJ1-4): GAGVSQSPSNKVTEKGKDVELRCDPISGHTALYWYRQSLGQGLEFLIYFQGNSAPDKSGLPSDRFSAERTGGSVSTLTIQRTQQEDSAVYLCASSFGAALTNEKLFFGSGTQLSVL.

The gene calls are TRBV5-1 and TRBJ1-6; the D is unclear. V was pared by 4 bases and J by 3 bases, with 8 bases between. This CDR3 has 14 residues. Germline V CDR1 and CDR2: SGHRS, YFSETQ. CDR3 sequence (DNA): TGCGCCAGCAGCCCGCCAGACTATAATTCACCCCTCCACTTT. This codes for CASSPPDYNSPLHF.

The chain combines TRBV6-2 or TRBV6-3 with TRBJ2-1; TRBD2 matches at 9 bases. The CDR3 totals 16 residues. Germline CDR1 is MNHEY and CDR2 is SVGEGT. The trim removed 2 bases at V and 0 bases at J, leaving 2 bases unmatched. CDR3 in amino acids: CASSYPAGGSYNEQFF. The DNA of the CDR3 is TGTGCCAGCAGTTACCCAGCGGGGGGCTCCTACAATGAGCAGTTCTTC.

The chain carries TRBV11-2 and TRBJ2-3, with TRBD2 matching over 9 bases. CDR3 size: 18 residues. Germline lookup yields CDR1 SGHAT and CDR2 FQNNGV. V gave up 1 base and J gave up 0 bases; unmatched junction bases: 8. CDR3 sequence reads: CASSLAGAGGYSTDTQYF. DNA of the CDR3: TGTGCCAGCAGCTTAGCTGGCGCGGGAGGGTATAGCACAGATACGCAGTATTTT.

This rearrangement joins TRBV2 to TRBJ1-5; tentative D call: TRBD1 (5 bases). CDR1 and CDR2 (germline): SNHLY, FYNNEI. The CDR3 contains 13 residues. V was shortened by 7 bases and J by 5 bases, with 12 bases between the two germline ends. CDR3: CASNQGSHQPQHF. As DNA, the CDR3 is TGTGCCAGCAACCAGGGATCCCATCAGCCCCAGCATTTT.

The chain employs TRBV5-8 and TRBJ1-2; 7 bases agree with TRBD1. In germline, CDR1 is SGHTS, CDR2 YDEGEE. Germline trimming cut 4 bases from V and 5 bases from J; bases unmatched to any gene: 14. The CDR3 sequence is 16 residues long. The CDR3 DNA follows: TGTGCCAGCAGCCAAGGATCAGGGGGACCTGGATATGGCTACACCTTC. It translates to CASSQGSGGPGYGYTF.

This clone was seen a handful of times. This chain uses TRBV18 with TRBJ2-5; 8 nucleotides align to TRBD2. Germline CDR1 and CDR2: KGHSH and LQKENI. V was pared by 2 bases and J by 1 base, with 6 bases of the junction left unmatched. The CDR3 covers 16 residues. CDR3: CASSPAIAGTQETQYF. The CDR3 region has the DNA TGTGCCAGCTCACCAGCGATAGCGGGGACCCAAGAGACCCAGTACTTC.

Written as DNA, the CDR3 is TGTGCCAGCAGCCAAGATGGCCGTCAGCCCCAGCATTTT. It yields the protein CASSQDGRQPQHF. This chain connects TRBV3-1 (or the pseudogene TRBV3-2) to TRBJ1-5; D unresolved. The CDR3 length is 13 residues. CDR1 and CDR2 (germline): LGHDT, YNNKEL (reference sequence). Trimming left V 0 bases short and J 6 bases short, with 6 bases between.

This CDR3 is CASSQGARGYNYEQYF. DNA for the CDR3: TGTGCCAGCAGCCAAGGGGCCAGGGGATACAACTACGAGCAGTACTTC. This sequence joins TRBV14 and TRBJ2-7; D is possibly TRBD1 (6 bases). This CDR3 contains 16 residues. Trimming removed 1 base at V and 3 bases at J, with 16 bases between. The germline V gene encodes CDR1 SGHDN and CDR2 FVKESK.

This clone was counted a single time. The chain is built from TRBV27 and TRBJ1-2; tentative D call: TRBD1 (5 bases). CDR3 length: 17 amino acids. The V end was cut by 5 bases, the J end by 3 bases, with 22 bases between. Germline V gives CDR1 MNHEY, CDR2 SMNVEV (reference sequence). CDR3 residues: CASSPRPGRVGYYGYTF. The CDR3 coding sequence is TGTGCCAGCAGTCCGCGCCCTGGCAGGGTAGGGTACTATGGCTACACCTTC.